These T cell receptor beta chains were read from a single sample in a study of response to subunit inactivated influenza vaccine. TCRdb reprocessed the RT-PCR reads via MiXCR and lists one record per CDR3 protein. The sample records 500,000 or so distinct CDR3 sequences, 9.5% to 13% being singletons. The source was PBMCs from blood, collected 35 to 45 days after vaccination. These receptors all stem from a man aged 50 or older who received an inactivated influenza vaccine. Each CDR3 is given with its conserved first and last residue. A D gene is named only where the DNA matches it firmly. Clone size is given for some rows only: seen once, a few or many times, or a class if the clone is expanded.

j_gene: TRBJ1-2; d_gene: TRBD1; v_gene: TRBV7-2; len: 15; abundance: NA; CDR3aa: CASSDRTGRDYGYTF; CDR3nt: TGTGCCAGCAGCGATCGGACAGGGAGGGACTATGGCTACACCTTC
j_gene: TRBJ2-5; d_gene: TRBD1; v_gene: TRBV5-1; len: 14; abundance: many; CDR3aa: CASSQGQVQETQYF; CDR3nt: TGCGCCAGCAGCCAAGGACAGGTACAAGAGACCCAGTACTTC
j_gene: TRBJ2-6; d_gene: NA; v_gene: TRBV15; len: 20; abundance: many; CDR3aa: CATSRGLNRDTLSGANVLTF; CDR3nt: TGTGCCACCAGCAGAGGGTTAAACCGGGACACCCTCTCTGGGGCCAACGTCCTGACTTTC
j_gene: TRBJ2-4; d_gene: NA; v_gene: TRBV12-3/TRBV12-4; len: 14; abundance: NA; CDR3aa: CASSSTGPATIQYF; CDR3nt: TGTGCCAGCAGCTCGACGGGACCCGCGACTATTCAGTACTTC
j_gene: TRBJ2-2; d_gene: NA; v_gene: TRBV5-1; len: 15; abundance: few; CDR3aa: CASSFNRDPTGELFF; CDR3nt: TGCGCCAGCAGCTTCAACAGGGACCCCACCGGGGAGCTGTTTTTT
j_gene: TRBJ2-2; d_gene: NA; v_gene: TRBV12-3/TRBV12-4; len: 15; abundance: few; CDR3aa: CASIRGPRSTGELFF; CDR3nt: TGTGCCAGCATCCGGGGACCCCGGAGCACCGGGGAGCTGTTTTTT
j_gene: TRBJ2-7; d_gene: TRBD1; v_gene: TRBV18; len: 15; abundance: many; CDR3aa: CASSPLDRAYYEQYF; CDR3nt: TGTGCCAGCTCACCATTGGACAGGGCCTACTACGAGCAGTACTTC
j_gene: TRBJ1-5; d_gene: NA; v_gene: TRBV12-3/TRBV12-4; len: 16; abundance: few; CDR3aa: CASSFGQAIGNQPQHF; CDR3nt: TGTGCCAGCAGTTTCGGGCAGGCCATAGGTAATCAGCCCCAGCATTTT
j_gene: TRBJ2-6; d_gene: NA; v_gene: TRBV12-3/TRBV12-4; len: 16; abundance: many; CDR3aa: CASSGQGSIGANVLTF; CDR3nt: TGTGCCAGCAGTGGGCAGGGAAGTATTGGGGCCAACGTCCTGACTTTC
j_gene: TRBJ2-1; d_gene: NA; v_gene: TRBV6-1; len: 13; abundance: few; CDR3aa: CASSRRGSSEQFF; CDR3nt: TGTGCCAGCAGCCGACGAGGCTCCAGTGAGCAGTTCTTC